This T cell receptor (beta chain) originates from a study of post-analysis software for immune sequencing data. The overall study: Some patients lacked subtype; others had relapsing-remitting, secondary progressive or progressive-relapsing disease. General observations from the study: Among five TRBV segments more frequent in patients than controls were TRBV5-6, TRBV5-1 and TRBV20-1.

Unique molecular identifiers tagged the TCR beta cDNA libraries. TCRdb reprocessed the PCR reads via MiXCR and lists one record per CDR3 protein. The data show about 820,000 distinct CDR3 sequences, with roughly 50% seen just once and about 4.5% held by the top ten. Remarks on this clonotype: Antigen specificity is unknown.

With 6 bases removed from V and 5 bases from J, the gap between germline ends came to 16 bases. CDR3 length: 14 amino acids. This TCR was sampled from a girl aged 5-17 years with multiple sclerosis. V is TRBV12-3 or TRBV12-4 and J is TRBJ1-1; the D gene is possibly TRBD1 (5 bases). The material sequenced was blood. This chain's CDR3 is CASSSGTYMTEAFF. As DNA, the CDR3 is TGTGCCAGCAGCTCCGGGACCTACATGACTGAAGCTTTCTTT.